The 19 T cell receptor beta chains given below trace back to one sample, sequenced in a study of blood T cell repertoires in COVID-19. Clones were sequenced by immunoSEQ multiplex PCR, and TCRdb holds only the in-frame ones, with some missing. Among hundreds of thousands of clones listed, around 84% were seen once. The material sequenced was PBMCs or T cells enriched from blood (not recorded which). These receptors were taken from a man aged 25-40 years with acute COVID-19.

This clone came up once. This chain connects TRBV6-1 to TRBJ2-2; TRBD1 matches at 9 bases. The length of the CDR3 is 17 residues. J was trimmed by 2 bases and V by 0 bases; bases with no gene match: 4. Germline assignment: CDR1 MNHNS and CDR2 SASEGT. CDR3 in DNA: TGTGCCAGCAGTGAAGCGGGACAGGGATTAAACACCGGGGAGCTGTTTTTT. It specifies CASSEAGQGLNTGELFF.

Here the CDR3 DNA reads TGTGCCAGCACCGGGACAGGAGGGGGCTACACCTTC. Translation: CASTGTGGGYTF. This sequence joins TRBV2 and TRBJ1-2, with 8 bases that match TRBD1. V shed 7 bases and J 8 bases; nucleotides not matched to a gene: 6. The CDR3 has 12 amino acids. The germline gives CDR1 SNHLY, CDR2 FYNNEI.

The chain combines TRBV18 with TRBJ2-7; D is ambiguous. The CDR3 loop spans 15 amino acids. Germline CDR1 and CDR2: KGHSH and LQKENI. The ends were cut back, 1 base at V and 3 bases at J, with 13 bases in the middle. CDR3 sequence reads: CASSPRIPTHYEQYF. The CDR3 region has the DNA TGTGCCAGCTCACCACGTATCCCCACACACTACGAGCAGTACTTC.

V gene TRBV5-1 combines with J gene TRBJ2-1, with a weak D call TRBD2 (6 bases). The V end lost 0 bases, the J end lost 4 bases, and 8 bases lay between the germline ends. The CDR3 is 14 amino acids. Germline-derived CDR1 and CDR2 are SGHRS and YFSETQ. The CDR3 DNA sequence: TGCGCCAGCAGCTTGGGGGAGGTATACAATGAGCAGTTCTTC. It specifies CASSLGEVYNEQFF.

Details on this clone: The sample carries other DNA sequences with the same CDR3. The gene calls are TRBV21-1 and TRBJ2-3; the DNA was not used to check the table's D call, TRBD2. TRBV21-1 corresponds to a pseudogene. The length of the CDR3 is 16 residues. This chain's CDR3 is CASSRLAGGSTDTQYF. DNA of the CDR3: TGTGCCAGCAGCCGTTTAGCGGGGGGGAGCACAGATACGCAGTATTTT.

The chain links TRBV5-1 to TRBJ1-3; D ambiguous. The germline V and J ends were trimmed by 5 bases and 0 bases, with 9 bases remaining between them. CDR3 length: 14 residues. The V gene's germline CDR1 is SGHRS and CDR2 YFSETQ. CDR3 in DNA: TGCGCCAGCAGGGCCGGGTTCTCTGGAAACACCATATATTTT. As protein: CASRAGFSGNTIYF.

The V and J genes are TRBV6-4 and TRBJ2-3; TRBD2 agrees at 11 bases. The junction had 4 bases not matched to a gene; V was cut back by 4 bases and J by 4 bases. Germline loops: CDR1 MRHNA, CDR2 SNTAGT. This CDR3 has 15 residues. CDR3 protein: CASSALAGGADTQYF. DNA for the CDR3: TGTGCCAGCAGTGCTCTAGCGGGGGGAGCAGATACGCAGTATTTT.

This clone showed up just once. The J gene is TRBJ1-3, the V gene TRBV7-2; 7 positions match TRBD1. J lost 3 bases, V lost 5 bases, and 4 bases had no gene match. This CDR3 spans 14 amino acids. The germline V gene encodes CDR1 SGHTA and CDR2 FQGNSA. The chain's CDR3 is CASSVNRGGNTIYF. Here the CDR3 DNA reads TGTGCCAGCAGCGTGAACAGGGGTGGAAACACCATATATTTT.

The rearrangement joins TRBV19 to TRBJ2-1; 10 bases are a match to TRBD1. The CDR3 covers 15 residues. Trimming removed 10 bases from V and 3 bases from J; junction bases left unmatched: 9. CDR1 is LNHDA, CDR2 SQIVND, per germline (reference sequence). The CDR3 sequence: CATDTDRGLYNEQFF. In DNA, the CDR3 is TGTGCCACTGATACTGACAGGGGGCTCTACAATGAGCAGTTCTTC.

The chain recombines TRBV5-1 with TRBJ1-1; 11 bases line up with TRBD1. The CDR3 has 15 residues. Trimming cost V 4 bases and J 4 bases; bases outside gene matches: 6. Germline V gene lookup returns CDR1 SGHRS and CDR2 YFSETQ. CDR3 DNA sequence: TGCGCCAGCAGCACGGGGACAGGGGGAGGCACTGAAGCTTTCTTT. Encoded protein: CASSTGTGGGTEAFF.

This clone showed up just a few times. The genes are TRBV4-1 and TRBJ1-3, with 9 bases matching TRBD1. CDR1 is MGHRA and CDR2 is YSYEKL in the germline V gene. J was trimmed by 5 bases and V by 5 bases; bases with no gene match: 7. The CDR3 extends over 15 amino acids. The CDR3, as DNA: TGCGCCAGCAGCACAGGGGGCGCGATGAGAAACACCATATATTTT. Translated, it gives CASSTGGAMRNTIYF.

The chain recombines TRBV3-1 (or the pseudogene TRBV3-2) with TRBJ2-3, with 9 bases fitting TRBD2. The germline V gene encodes CDR1 LGHDT and CDR2 YNNKEL (reference sequence). V was pared by 0 bases and J by 5 bases, with 9 bases of the junction left unmatched. This CDR3 comprises 17 residues. CDR3 in DNA: TGTGCCAGCAGCCAAGATTGGGCGGGGGGGCCTGGAGATACGCAGTATTTT. Amino acids: CASSQDWAGGPGDTQYF.

The CDR3 protein is CASTLGGEAFF. CDR3 coding DNA: TGTGCCAGCACCCTAGGAGGAGAAGCTTTCTTT. This chain uses TRBV6-6 with TRBJ1-1; D is unresolved. Trimming took off 7 bases at V and 8 bases at J, with 11 bases between the two ends. Looked up from germline, CDR1 is MNHNY and CDR2 is SVGAGI (reference sequence). The CDR3 spans 11 residues.

CDR3 protein: CASRRQDYTF. In DNA form, the CDR3 reads TGTGCCAGCAGAAGACAGGACTACACCTTC. The genes are TRBV9 and TRBJ1-2, with D perhaps TRBD1 (6 bases). This CDR3 is built from 10 residues. Trimming cost V 5 bases and J 10 bases, with 9 bases left between them. The germline V gene encodes CDR1 SGDLS and CDR2 YYNGEE.

This clone appeared a few times. The V call is TRBV19, the J call TRBJ2-2, with D uncertain. Trimming stripped 5 bases from V and 5 bases from J, with 9 bases between. Germline values: CDR1 LNHDA, CDR2 SQIVND (reference sequence). The CDR3 is 13 residues long. Here the CDR3 reads CASSDLRTGELFF. The CDR3, as DNA: TGTGCCAGTAGTGATCTGAGAACCGGGGAGCTGTTTTTT.

The chain links TRBV28 to TRBJ1-4, with D possibly matching TRBD1 (5 bases). The CDR3 runs to 16 residues. Trimming stripped 4 bases from V and 6 bases from J, with 18 bases between. Germline V lookup: CDR1 MDHEN, CDR2 SYDVKM. This CDR3 reads CASSSYRQGFHEKLFF. The CDR3 nucleotides are TGTGCCAGCAGTTCGTATCGTCAGGGTTTCCATGAAAAACTGTTTTTT.

The sample holds one count of this clone. The chain has TRBV7-9 and TRBJ1-6, with D unclear. V was pared by 5 bases and J by 10 bases, with 15 bases between. The V gene's germline CDR1 is SEHNR and CDR2 FQNEAQ (reference sequence). CDR3 length equals 14 residues. CDR3 nucleotide sequence: TGTGCCAGCAGCCCAGAGGGATGGATCTCACCCCTCCACTTT. It codes for CASSPEGWISPLHF.

This clone showed up just a few times. The chain couples TRBV5-6 to TRBJ1-1; the match to TRBD1 covers 7 bases. Trimming cost V 4 bases and J 1 base; bases outside gene matches: 4. The germline V gene has CDR1 SGHDT and CDR2 YYEEEE. This CDR3 contains 14 residues. The CDR3 DNA is TGTGCCAGCAGCCCGGGACAGAGGAACACTGAAGCTTTCTTT. Protein: CASSPGQRNTEAFF.

The chain has TRBV28 and TRBJ1-1, with D possibly matching TRBD1 (5 bases). Trimming left V 5 bases short and J 0 bases short, with 10 bases between. This CDR3 contains 14 residues. From germline, CDR1 is MDHEN and CDR2 SYDVKM. In nucleotides, the CDR3 is TGTGCCAGCAGTCCCACGACAGTGAACACTGAAGCTTTCTTT. Its protein product is CASSPTTVNTEAFF. The variable domain in full, completed from reference TRBV28 and TRBJ1-1, reads DVKVTQSSRYLVKRTGEKVFLECVQDMDHENMFWYRQDPGLGLRLIYFSYDVKMKEKGDIPEGYSVSREKKERFSLILESASTNQTSMYLCASSPTTVNTEAFFGQGTRLTVV.